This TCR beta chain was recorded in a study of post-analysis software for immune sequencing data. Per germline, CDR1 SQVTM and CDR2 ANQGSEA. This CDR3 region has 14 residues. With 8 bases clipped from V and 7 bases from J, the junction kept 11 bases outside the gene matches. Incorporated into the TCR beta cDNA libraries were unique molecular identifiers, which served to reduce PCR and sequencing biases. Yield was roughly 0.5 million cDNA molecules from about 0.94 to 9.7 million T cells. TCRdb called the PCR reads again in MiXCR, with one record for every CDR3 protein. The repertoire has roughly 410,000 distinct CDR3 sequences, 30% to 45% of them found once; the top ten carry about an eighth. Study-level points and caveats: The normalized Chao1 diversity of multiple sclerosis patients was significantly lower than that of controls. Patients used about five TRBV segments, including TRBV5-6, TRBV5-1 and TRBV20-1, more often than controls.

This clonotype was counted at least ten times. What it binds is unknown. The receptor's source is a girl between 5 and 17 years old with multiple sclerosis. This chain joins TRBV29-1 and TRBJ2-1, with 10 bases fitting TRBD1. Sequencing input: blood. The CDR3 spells CSLTGTGVFNEQFF. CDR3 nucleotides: TGCAGCCTAACCGGGACAGGGGTGTTTAATGAGCAGTTCTTC.